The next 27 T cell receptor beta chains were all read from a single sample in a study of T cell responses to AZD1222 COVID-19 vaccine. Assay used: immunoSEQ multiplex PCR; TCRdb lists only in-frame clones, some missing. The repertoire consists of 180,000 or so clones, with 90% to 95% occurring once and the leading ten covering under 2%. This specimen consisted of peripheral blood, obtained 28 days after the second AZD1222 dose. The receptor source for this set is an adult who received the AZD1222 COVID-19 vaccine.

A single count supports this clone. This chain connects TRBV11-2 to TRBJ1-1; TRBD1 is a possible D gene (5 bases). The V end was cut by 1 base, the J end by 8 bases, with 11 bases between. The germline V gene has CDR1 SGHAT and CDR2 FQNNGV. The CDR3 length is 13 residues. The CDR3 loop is CASSLGGYYEAFF. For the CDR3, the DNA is TGTGCCAGCAGCTTAGGGGGGTACTACGAAGCTTTCTTT.

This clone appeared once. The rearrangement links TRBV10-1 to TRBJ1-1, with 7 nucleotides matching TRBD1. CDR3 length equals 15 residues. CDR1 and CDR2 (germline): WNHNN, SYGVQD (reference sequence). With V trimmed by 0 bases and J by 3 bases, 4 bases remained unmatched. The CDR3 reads CASSESKGGDTEAFF. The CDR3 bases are TGCGCCAGCAGTGAGTCGAAAGGGGGCGACACTGAAGCTTTCTTT.

The CDR3 here is CASSEAHLNTGELFF. The CDR3 nucleotides read TGTGCCAGCAGTGAGGCGCACCTGAACACCGGGGAGCTGTTTTTT. The chain recombines TRBV2 with TRBJ2-2, with D unresolved. Germline V gives CDR1 SNHLY, CDR2 FYNNEI. V was shortened by 3 bases and J by 1 base, with 9 bases between the two germline ends. The CDR3 length is 15 residues.

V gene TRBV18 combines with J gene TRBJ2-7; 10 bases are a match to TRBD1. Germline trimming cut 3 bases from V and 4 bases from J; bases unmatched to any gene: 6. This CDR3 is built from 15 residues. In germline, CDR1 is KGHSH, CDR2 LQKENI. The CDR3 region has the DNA TGTGCCAGCTCACCGACAGGGGGCGCGGGATACGAGCAGTACTTC. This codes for CASSPTGGAGYEQYF.

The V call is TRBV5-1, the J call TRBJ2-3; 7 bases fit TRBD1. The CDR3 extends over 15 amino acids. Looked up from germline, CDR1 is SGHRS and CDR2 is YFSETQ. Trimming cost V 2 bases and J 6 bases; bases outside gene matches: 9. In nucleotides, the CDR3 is TGCGCCAGCAGCTTCGGGACAGACCTGAGGGATACGCAGTATTTT. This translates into CASSFGTDLRDTQYF.

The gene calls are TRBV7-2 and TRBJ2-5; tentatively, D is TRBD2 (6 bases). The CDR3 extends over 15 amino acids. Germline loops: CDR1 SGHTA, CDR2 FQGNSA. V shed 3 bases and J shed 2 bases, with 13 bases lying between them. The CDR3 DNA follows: TGTGCCAGCAGCTTGACGGCGGGGAAACAAGAGACCCAGTACTTC. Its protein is CASSLTAGKQETQYF.

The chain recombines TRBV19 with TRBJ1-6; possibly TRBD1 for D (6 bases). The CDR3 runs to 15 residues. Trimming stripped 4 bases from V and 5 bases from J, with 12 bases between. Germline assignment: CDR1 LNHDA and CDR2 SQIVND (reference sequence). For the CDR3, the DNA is TGTGCCAGTAGTACAGGACAGTCTAATAATTCACCCCTCCACTTT. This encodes CASSTGQSNNSPLHF.

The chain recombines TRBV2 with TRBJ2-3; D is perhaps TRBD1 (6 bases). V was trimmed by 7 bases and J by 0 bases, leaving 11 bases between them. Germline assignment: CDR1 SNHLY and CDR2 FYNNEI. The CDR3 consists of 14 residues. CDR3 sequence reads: CASKQGHSTDTQYF. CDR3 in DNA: TGTGCCAGCAAGCAGGGGCATAGCACAGATACGCAGTATTTT.

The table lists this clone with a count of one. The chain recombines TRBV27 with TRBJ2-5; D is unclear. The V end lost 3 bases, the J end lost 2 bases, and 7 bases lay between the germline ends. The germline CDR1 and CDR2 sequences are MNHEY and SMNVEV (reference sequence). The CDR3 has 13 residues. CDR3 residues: CASSFNGQETQYF. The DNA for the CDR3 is TGTGCCAGCAGTTTTAACGGTCAAGAGACCCAGTACTTC.

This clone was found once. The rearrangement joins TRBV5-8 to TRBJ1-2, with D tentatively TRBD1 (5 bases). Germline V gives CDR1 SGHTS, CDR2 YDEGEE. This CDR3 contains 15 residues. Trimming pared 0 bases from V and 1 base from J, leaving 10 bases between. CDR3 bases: TGTGCCAGCAGCTTGGTCCCTCAGGGTAACTATGGCTACACCTTC. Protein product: CASSLVPQGNYGYTF.

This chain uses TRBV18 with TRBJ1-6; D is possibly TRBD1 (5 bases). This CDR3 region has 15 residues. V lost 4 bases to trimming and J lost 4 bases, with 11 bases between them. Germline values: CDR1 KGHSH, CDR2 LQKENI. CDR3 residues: CASSLSREYNSPLHF. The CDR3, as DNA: TGTGCCAGCTCACTTTCCAGGGAGTATAATTCACCCCTCCACTTT.

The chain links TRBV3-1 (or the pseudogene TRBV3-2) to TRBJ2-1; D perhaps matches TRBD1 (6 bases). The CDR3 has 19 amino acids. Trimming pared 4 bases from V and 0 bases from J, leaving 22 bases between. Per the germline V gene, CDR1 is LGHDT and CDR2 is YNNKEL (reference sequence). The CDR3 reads CASSLNSRTGPVSYNEQFF. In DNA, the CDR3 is TGTGCCAGCAGCCTAAACTCCAGAACAGGGCCCGTCTCCTACAATGAGCAGTTCTTC.

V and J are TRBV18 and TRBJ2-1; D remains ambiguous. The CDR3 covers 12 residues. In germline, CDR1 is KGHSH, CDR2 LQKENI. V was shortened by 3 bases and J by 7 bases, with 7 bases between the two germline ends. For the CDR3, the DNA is TGTGCCAGCTCACCCCGAGTAAATGAGCAGTTCTTC. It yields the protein CASSPRVNEQFF. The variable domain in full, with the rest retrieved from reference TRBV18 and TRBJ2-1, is NAGVMQNPRHLVRRRGQEARLRCSPMKGHSHVYWYRQLPEEGLKFMVYLQKENIIDESGMPKERFSAEFPKEGPSILRIQQVVRGDSAAYFCASSPRVNEQFFGPGTRLTVL.

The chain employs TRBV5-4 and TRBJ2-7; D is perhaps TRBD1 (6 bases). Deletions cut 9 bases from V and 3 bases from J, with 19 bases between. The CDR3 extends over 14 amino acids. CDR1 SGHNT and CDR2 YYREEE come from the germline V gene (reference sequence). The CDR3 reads CATSDLQGYYEQYF. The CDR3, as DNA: TGTGCCACCTCCGACTTACAGGGATACTACGAGCAGTACTTC. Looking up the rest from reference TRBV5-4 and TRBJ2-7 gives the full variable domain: ETGVTQSPTHLIKTRGQQVTLRCSSQSGHNTVSWYQQALGQGPQFIFQYYREEENGRGNFPPRFSGLQFPNYSSELNVNALELDDSALYLCATSDLQGYYEQYFGPGTRLTVT.

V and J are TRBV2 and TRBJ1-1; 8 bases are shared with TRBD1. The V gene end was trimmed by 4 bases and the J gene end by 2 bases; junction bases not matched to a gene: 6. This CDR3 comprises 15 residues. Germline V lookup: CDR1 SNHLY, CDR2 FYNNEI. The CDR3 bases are TGTGCCAGCAGTGGACAGGGGTTGGGTAACACTGAAGCTTTCTTT. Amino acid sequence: CASSGQGLGNTEAFF.

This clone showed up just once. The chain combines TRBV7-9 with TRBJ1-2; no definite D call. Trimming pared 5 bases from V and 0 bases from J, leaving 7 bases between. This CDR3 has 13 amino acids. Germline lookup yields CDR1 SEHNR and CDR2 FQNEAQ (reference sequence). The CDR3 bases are TGTGCCAGCAGCCCGACATCTAACTATGGCTACACCTTC. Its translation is CASSPTSNYGYTF.

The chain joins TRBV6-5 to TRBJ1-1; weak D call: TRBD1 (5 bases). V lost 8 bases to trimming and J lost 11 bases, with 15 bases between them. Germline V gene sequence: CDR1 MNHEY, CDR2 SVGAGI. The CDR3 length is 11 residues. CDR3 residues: CASGGIRSAFF. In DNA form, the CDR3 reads TGTGCCAGCGGGGGTATAAGGTCTGCTTTCTTT.

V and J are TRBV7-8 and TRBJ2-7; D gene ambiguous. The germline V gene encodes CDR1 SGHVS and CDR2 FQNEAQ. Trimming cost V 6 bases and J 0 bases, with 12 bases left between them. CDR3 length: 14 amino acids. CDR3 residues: CASSRGPDSYEQYF. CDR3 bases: TGTGCCAGCAGTCGCGGCCCAGACTCCTACGAGCAGTACTTC.

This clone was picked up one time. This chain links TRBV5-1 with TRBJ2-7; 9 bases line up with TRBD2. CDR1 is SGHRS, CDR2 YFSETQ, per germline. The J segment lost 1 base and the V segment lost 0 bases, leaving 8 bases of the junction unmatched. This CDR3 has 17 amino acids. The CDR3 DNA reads TGCGCCAGCAGCTTGGCCCACGCTAGCGGGGTTTCCTACGAGCAGTACTTC. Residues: CASSLAHASGVSYEQYF.

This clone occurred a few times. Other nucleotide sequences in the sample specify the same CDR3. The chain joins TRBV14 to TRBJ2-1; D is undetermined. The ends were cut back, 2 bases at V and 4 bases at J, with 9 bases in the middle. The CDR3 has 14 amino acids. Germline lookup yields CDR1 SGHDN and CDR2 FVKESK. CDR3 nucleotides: TGTGCCAGCAGCCAAAGGACGGTATACAATGAGCAGTTCTTC. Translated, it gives CASSQRTVYNEQFF.

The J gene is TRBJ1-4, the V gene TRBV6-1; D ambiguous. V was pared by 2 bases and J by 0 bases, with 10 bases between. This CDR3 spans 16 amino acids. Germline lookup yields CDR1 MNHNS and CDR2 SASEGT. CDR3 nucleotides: TGTGCCAGCAGTGAAATCCCTACAGCAACTAATGAAAAACTGTTTTTT. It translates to CASSEIPTATNEKLFF.

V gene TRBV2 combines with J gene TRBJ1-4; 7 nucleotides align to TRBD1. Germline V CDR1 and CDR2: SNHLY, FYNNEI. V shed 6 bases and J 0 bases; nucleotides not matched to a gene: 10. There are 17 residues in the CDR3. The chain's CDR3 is CASSDMGQSATNEKLFF. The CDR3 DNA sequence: TGTGCCAGCAGCGATATGGGACAGTCCGCAACTAATGAAAAACTGTTTTTT. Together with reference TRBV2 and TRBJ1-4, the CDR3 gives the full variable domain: EPEVTQTPSHQVTQMGQEVILRCVPISNHLYFYWYRQILGQKVEFLVSFYNNEISEKSEIFDDQFSVERPDGSNFTLKIRSTKLEDSAMYFCASSDMGQSATNEKLFFGSGTQLSVL.

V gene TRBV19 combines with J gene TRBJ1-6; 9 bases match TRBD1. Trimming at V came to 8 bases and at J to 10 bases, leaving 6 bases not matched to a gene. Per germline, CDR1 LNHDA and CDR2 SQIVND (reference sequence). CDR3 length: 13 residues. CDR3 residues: CASGDRGVSPLHF. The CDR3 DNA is TGTGCCAGTGGAGACAGGGGGGTCTCACCCCTCCACTTT.

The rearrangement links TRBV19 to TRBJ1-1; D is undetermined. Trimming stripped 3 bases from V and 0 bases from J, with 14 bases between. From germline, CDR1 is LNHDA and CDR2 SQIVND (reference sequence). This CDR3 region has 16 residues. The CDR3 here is CASSIVRAGVNTEAFF. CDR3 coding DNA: TGTGCCAGTAGTATTGTTAGGGCAGGAGTGAACACTGAAGCTTTCTTT.

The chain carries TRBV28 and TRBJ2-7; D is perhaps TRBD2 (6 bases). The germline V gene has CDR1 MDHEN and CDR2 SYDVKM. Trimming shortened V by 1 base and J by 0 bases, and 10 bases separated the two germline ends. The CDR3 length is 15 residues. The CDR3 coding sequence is TGTGCCAGCAGTTTATTTGGCGGGAACTCCTACGAGCAGTACTTC. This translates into CASSLFGGNSYEQYF.

CDR3 protein: CASSLRGAYEQYF. The CDR3 nucleotides read TGTGCCAGCAGTTTACGGGGGGCCTACGAGCAGTACTTC. The gene calls are TRBV27 and TRBJ2-7, with 7 bases that match TRBD2. The CDR3 contains 13 residues. Unmatched junction bases numbered 0, after V lost 2 bases and J lost 2 bases. CDR1 is MNHEY, CDR2 SMNVEV, per germline (reference sequence).

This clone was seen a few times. The CDR3 protein is CSASEDIETQYF. The CDR3 DNA sequence: TGCAGTGCTAGTGAAGATATAGAGACCCAGTACTTC. The chain uses TRBV20-1 and TRBJ2-5; D unresolved. Germline lookup yields CDR1 DFQATT and CDR2 SNEGSKA (reference sequence). CDR3 length: 12 amino acids. V was clipped by 3 bases and J by 4 bases, with 9 bases between them.